The TCR beta chain under discussion was sequenced for a study of control samples from healthy donors and cancer patients. CDR1 and CDR2 from the germline V gene are LGHNA and YSLEER. With 1 base removed from V and 4 bases from J, the gap between germline ends came to 10 bases. The CDR3 sequence is 14 residues long. Sequencing used immunoSEQ multiplex PCR; TCRdb keeps in-frame clones, though not all of them. The table records around 63,000 clones, about 89% of them present only once. The sequence derives from a woman aged 50 to 60 with head and neck cancer. Sequenced material: PBMCs. The V call is TRBV4-3, the J call TRBJ1-2, with D perhaps TRBD1 (5 bases). CDR3: CASSQGGDRYGYTF. CDR3 bases: TGCGCCAGCAGCCAAGGGGGCGATCGCTATGGCTACACCTTC.